Listed below are T cell receptor beta chains from one sample, sequenced in a study of blood T cells in healthy people across ages. TCRdb passed the 5' RACE reads through MiXCR, listing each CDR3 protein once. The sample carries approximately 800,000 distinct CDR3 sequences, 35% to 60% recorded once. Material: blood. The receptors derive from an elderly man in good health. Both conserved end residues are part of each CDR3. The D gene is left open where the match is weak. The size of a clone is reported for some rows only, either as once, few or many, or as a class for expanded clones.

D | size | J | V | DNA | CDR3
TRBD1 | NA | TRBJ2-1 | TRBV5-1 | TGCGCCAGCACCGTGGACAGGGCAGACAATGAGCAGTTCTTC | CASTVDRADNEQFF
NA | NA | TRBJ2-7 | TRBV29-1 | TGCAGCGTTGACTACCGGGGATCCCAGTACTTC | CSVDYRGSQYF
NA | NA | TRBJ2-3 | TRBV20-1 | TGCAGTGCTAGACCCTTCGATACGCAGTATTTT | CSARPFDTQYF
NA | NA | TRBJ2-7 | TRBV5-1 | TGCGCCAGCAGCTTGGAAGCGGGCGAGCAGTACTTC | CASSLEAGEQYF
TRBD2 | NA | TRBJ2-7 | TRBV20-1 | TGCAGTGCCGCACACGGGGCGAGCGGGAGAATCGAGCAGTACTTC | CSAAHGASGRIEQYF
NA | NA | TRBJ2-7 | TRBV7-2 | TGTGCCAGCAGCTTGGTGTTCTCCCCTGGGTCATACGAGCAGTACTTC | CASSLVFSPGSYEQYF
NA | NA | TRBJ1-1 | TRBV20-1 | TGCAGTGCTAGCATCACAGGGGAAGCTTTCTTT | CSASITGEAFF
TRBD2 | NA | TRBJ2-1 | TRBV11-1 | TGTGCCAGCAGCTTGCAGCCCGGGACTAGCGGGAGGGTGGAGCAGTTCTTC | CASSLQPGTSGRVEQFF
TRBD2 | NA | TRBJ2-7 | TRBV7-3 | TGTGCCGGCAGCCCTAGCGGGAGTAGCGAGCAGTACTTC | CAGSPSGSSEQYF
TRBD2 | NA | TRBJ2-4 | TRBV4-3 | TGCGCCAGCAGCCAAGATGCTAGCGGGGGGAACATTCAGTACTTC | CASSQDASGGNIQYF
NA | NA | TRBJ1-4 | TRBV21-1 | TGTGCCAGCAGCAAAGTCAGGGAGGGACGTGAAAAACTGTTTTTT | CASSKVREGREKLFF
TRBD2 | NA | TRBJ2-1 | TRBV20-1 | TGCAGTGCAGCCGGGACTAGGATGAATAAGCAGTCCTTC | CSAAGTRMNKQSF
TRBD2 | NA | TRBJ2-1 | TRBV12-3/TRBV12-4 | TGTGCCAGCAGTCCGAGCGGGAGGAGGGGAGACAATGAGCAGTTCTTC | CASSPSGRRGDNEQFF
NA | many | TRBJ1-1 | TRBV4-3 | TGCGCCAGCAGCCAAGGTGGAGGGGCGAACACTGAAGCTTTCTTT | CASSQGGGANTEAFF
NA | many | TRBJ2-1 | TRBV5-1 | TGCGCCAGCAGCTTGGTCGGACAGACCTACAATGAGCAGTTCTTC | CASSLVGQTYNEQFF
NA | NA | TRBJ2-5 | TRBV29-1 | TGCAGCGGTACTCTACTAGCTTCGGGAGAGCAGTACTTC | CSGTLLASGEQYF
NA | NA | TRBJ2-2 | TRBV20-1 | TGCAGTGCTAGAATCCCCCAAAAAGCGGCAGTTAACACCGGGGAGCTGTTTTTT | CSARIPQKAAVNTGELFF
TRBD2 | many | TRBJ2-7 | TRBV5-6 | TGTGCCAGCAGCATAATGACTAGCGGGCCCTCCTACGAGCAGTACTTC | CASSIMTSGPSYEQYF
TRBD2 | NA | TRBJ2-3 | TRBV7-2 | TGTGCCAGCAGCTACAGGACTAGCGGGATCGCAGATACGCAGTATTTT | CASSYRTSGIADTQYF
NA | NA | TRBJ1-5 | TRBV7-2 | TGTGCCAGCAGCTTAGTTGGGAAGGAACAGCCCCAGCATTTT | CASSLVGKEQPQHF
TRBD2 | NA | TRBJ2-5 | TRBV6-2/TRBV6-3 | TGTGCCAGCAGTGCGGTTGTCGGGAGGCTCTTCCGAGAGACCCAGTACTTC | CASSAVVGRLFRETQYF
NA | NA | TRBJ2-7 | TRBV9 | TGTGCCAGCAGCGTAGACGGGAGCCACGAGCAGTACTTC | CASSVDGSHEQYF
NA | NA | TRBJ2-3 | TRBV7-7 | TGTGCTAGCAGCTTAGCAGGGCGGCCAGATACGCAGTATTTT | CASSLAGRPDTQYF
NA | NA | TRBJ1-4 | TRBV15 | TGTGCCACCAGCAGAGATAGGACGGAAACTAATGAAAAACTGTTTTTT | CATSRDRTETNEKLFF
NA | NA | TRBJ2-3 | TRBV9 | TGTGCCAGCAGCGGTACAGGGTGGGACACAGATACGCAGTATTTT | CASSGTGWDTDTQYF
TRBD1 | few | TRBJ1-5 | TRBV5-1 | TGCGCCAGCAGCTTGTCAGGACAGGGAACTCAGCCCCAGCATTTT | CASSLSGQGTQPQHF
NA | NA | TRBJ2-7 | TRBV10-2 | TGCGCCAGCAGTGAGCCGACCCCTGCGGAGGCCCTAGAAGACGAGCAGTACTTC | CASSEPTPAEALEDEQYF
NA | many | TRBJ2-6 | TRBV20-1 | TGCAGGCCCGGGGGCTCTGGGGCCAACGTCCTGACTTTC | CRPGGSGANVLTF
NA | NA | TRBJ2-7 | TRBV20-1 | TGCAGTGCTAGAGAGGGGACCTCCTACGAGCAGTACTTC | CSAREGTSYEQYF
TRBD2 | few | TRBJ2-3 | TRBV20-1 | TGCAGTGTAACTCTCCGACCTAGCGGGAGATTGGGGGATACGCAGTATTTT | CSVTLRPSGRLGDTQYF
TRBD1 | few | TRBJ2-1 | TRBV9 | TGTGCCAGCAGCGCGACAGGGGTGTATGAGCAGTTCTTC | CASSATGVYEQFF
NA | NA | TRBJ2-7 | TRBV7-2 | TGTGCCAGCAGCGTAGGCCGGTTCCCCTACGAGCAGTACTTC | CASSVGRFPYEQYF
NA | NA | TRBJ2-3 | TRBV7-9 | TGTGCCAGCAGCTTAACCGATCCAGGGTCAGATACGCAGTATTTT | CASSLTDPGSDTQYF
TRBD2 | few | TRBJ2-1 | TRBV20-1 | TGCAGTGCTAGTGATCCTCGACTAGCGGGAGAGGGGAATGAGCAGTTCTTC | CSASDPRLAGEGNEQFF
NA | NA | TRBJ1-2 | TRBV5-4 | TGTGCCAGCAGCCCCCCTGCGGGCTATGGCTACACCTTC | CASSPPAGYGYTF
NA | NA | TRBJ1-5 | TRBV12-3/TRBV12-4 | TGTGCCAGCAGCTCCTACAGGGTTGATCATCAGCCCCAGCATTTT | CASSSYRVDHQPQHF
TRBD1 | NA | TRBJ2-7 | TRBV7-7 | TGTGCCAGCAGCCCCTCAGGGGGCGCCTCCTACGAGCAGTACTTC | CASSPSGGASYEQYF
TRBD2 | many | TRBJ2-1 | TRBV4-3 | TGCGCCAGCAGCCAAGGGACTAGGTCGAATGAGCAGTTCTTC | CASSQGTRSNEQFF
NA | NA | TRBJ2-7 | TRBV29-1 | TGCAGCGTTCAGACAGACCGAAGCTTTGCCTCCTACAATGAGCAGTACTTC | CSVQTDRSFASYNEQYF
NA | NA | TRBJ2-7 | TRBV18 | TGTGCCAGCTCCAACAGGGAAGGGAAGGTCTACGAGCAGTACTTC | CASSNREGKVYEQYF
TRBD1 | many | TRBJ2-2 | TRBV7-9 | TGTGCCAGCAGCTTGGACAGGTCTCCGCAGGTGCTGTTTTTT | CASSLDRSPQVLFF
NA | few | TRBJ2-1 | TRBV7-2 | TGTGCCAGCAGCCTCGGGTCCCCTTATAACAATGAGCAGTTCTTC | CASSLGSPYNNEQFF
NA | NA | TRBJ2-6 | TRBV4-3 | TGCGCCAGCAGCCAAGATTCGGGAGTTGGGGCCAACGTCCTGACTTTC | CASSQDSGVGANVLTF
NA | NA | TRBJ2-5 | TRBV7-2 | TGTGCCAGCAGCTTAGAGGTACAAGGATACAATGAGCAGTACTTC | CASSLEVQGYNEQYF
TRBD1 | many | TRBJ2-7 | TRBV27 | TGTGCCAGCAGTCGACAGGGGGCTTACGAGCAGTACTTC | CASSRQGAYEQYF
NA | many | TRBJ2-4 | TRBV7-2 | TGTGCCAGTTCTATACAGGGAGTCAAAAACATTCAGTACTTC | CASSIQGVKNIQYF
NA | NA | TRBJ2-3 | TRBV19 | TGTGCCAGTAGGACTAGTTCGGGTACGCAGTATTTT | CASRTSSGTQYF
NA | NA | TRBJ2-3 | TRBV7-9 | TGTGCCAGCAGCTTAGACAGTTGTGGAGATACGCAGTATTTT | CASSLDSCGDTQYF
NA | many | TRBJ2-5 | TRBV7-2 | TGTGCCAGCAGCCAGGGGACCATCCAAGAGACCCAGTACTTC | CASSQGTIQETQYF
TRBD2 | NA | TRBJ2-7 | TRBV12-3/TRBV12-4 | TGTGCCAGCAGTGGGACTAGCGGGAATTACGAGCAGTACTTC | CASSGTSGNYEQYF
TRBD2 | NA | TRBJ2-1 | TRBV27 | TGTGCCAGCAGCCCAGGGACTACCCCGAAAGAGCAGTTCTTC | CASSPGTTPKEQFF
NA | few | TRBJ1-5 | TRBV6-5 | TGTGCCAGCAGTTTTAAGGCAGGAAATCAGCCCCAGCATTTT | CASSFKAGNQPQHF
NA | many | TRBJ1-2 | TRBV5-6 | TGTGCCAGCAGCTTGTATCGGCAGCTCTATGGCTACACCTTC | CASSLYRQLYGYTF